This TCR beta chain stems from a study of molecular identifiers for immune sequencing clone quantification. Trimming took off 3 bases at V and 0 bases at J, with 5 bases between the two ends. CDR3 length: 14 residues. Germline V lookup: CDR1 MGHDK, CDR2 SYGVNS. Previously published methods and listed TCR primers were used for the bulk TCR libraries. TCRdb analysed the PCR reads with MiXCR anew, one entry per CDR3 protein. The sample yields a few hundred thousand distinct CDR3 sequences, 25% seen once. RNA fractions of 10%, 30% or 50% and roughly 19,000 to 1,000,000 sorted cells were the source of naive CD8 libraries.

This TCR derives from a human donor in good health. Some libraries in this study had Jurkat cell RNA spiked in. Sequenced material: naive CD8+ T cells from blood, with Jurkat cell RNA spiked in. Subset: FACS-sorted CD8+CD4-CCR7+CD45RA+ naive T cells. The rearrangement joins TRBV25-1 to TRBJ1-4, with D hard to call. This CDR3 reads CASSEGATNEKLFF. As DNA, the CDR3 is TGTGCCAGCAGTGAGGGAGCAACTAATGAAAAACTGTTTTTT.